Included here is one T cell receptor (beta chain) sequence, with context. Its target is not known. Primers for the PCR totalled 60 Vbeta and 13 Jbeta. The data were produced by immunoSEQ multiplex PCR, yet TCRdb's version contains in-frame clones alone and is incomplete. The sample contains 100,000 to 150,000 clones, 60% to 85% of which appear only once. Trimming at V came to 8 bases and at J to 5 bases, leaving 10 bases not matched to a gene. There are 14 residues in the CDR3. Per germline, CDR1 LNHDA and CDR2 SQIVND (reference sequence). This sample stems from a study of cytomegalovirus exposure and HLA in healthy donors. The study's findings and limits: Later analysis identified several of the most significant clusters that appeared linked to common viral pathogens.

The material sequenced was PBMCs. This receptor was identified in a female donor in good health and CMV-seronegative. The V call is TRBV19, the J call TRBJ1-2; 8 bases align to TRBD1. The CDR3 DNA follows: TGTGCCAGTTGCCGATTGGGGACAGGATATGGCTACACCTTC. It codes for CASCRLGTGYGYTF. Full variable domain (remainder filled in from reference TRBV19 and TRBJ1-2): DGGITQSPKYLFRKEGQNVTLSCEQNLNHDAMYWYRQDPGQGLRLIYYSQIVNDFQKGDIAEGYSVSREKKESFPLTVTSAQKNPTAFYLCASCRLGTGYGYTFGSGTRLTVV.